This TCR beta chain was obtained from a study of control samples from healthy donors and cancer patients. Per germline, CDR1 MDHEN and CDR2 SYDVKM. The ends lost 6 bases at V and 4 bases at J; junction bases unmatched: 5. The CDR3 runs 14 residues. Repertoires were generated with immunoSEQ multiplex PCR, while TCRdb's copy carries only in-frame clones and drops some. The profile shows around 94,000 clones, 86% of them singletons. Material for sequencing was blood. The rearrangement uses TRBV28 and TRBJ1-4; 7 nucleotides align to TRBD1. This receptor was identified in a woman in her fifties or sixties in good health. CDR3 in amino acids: CASRKGQHNEKLFF. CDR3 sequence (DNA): TGTGCCAGCAGAAAGGGACAGCATAATGAAAAACTGTTTTTT.